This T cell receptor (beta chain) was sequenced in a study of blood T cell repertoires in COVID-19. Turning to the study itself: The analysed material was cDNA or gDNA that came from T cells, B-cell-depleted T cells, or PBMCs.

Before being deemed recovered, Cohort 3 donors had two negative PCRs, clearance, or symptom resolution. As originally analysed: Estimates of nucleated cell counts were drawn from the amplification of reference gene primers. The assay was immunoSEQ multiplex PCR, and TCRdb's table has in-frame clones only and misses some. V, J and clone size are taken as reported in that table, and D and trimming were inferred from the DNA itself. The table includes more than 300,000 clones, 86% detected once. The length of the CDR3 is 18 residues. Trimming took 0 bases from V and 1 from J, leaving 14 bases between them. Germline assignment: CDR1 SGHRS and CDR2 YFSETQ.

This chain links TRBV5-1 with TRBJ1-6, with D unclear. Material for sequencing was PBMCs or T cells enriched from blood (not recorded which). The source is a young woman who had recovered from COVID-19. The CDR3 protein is CASSLELPGLSYNSPLHF. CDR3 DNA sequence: TGCGCCAGCAGCTTGGAATTACCCGGACTGTCCTATAATTCACCCCTCCACTTT.